This TCR beta chain was sequenced during a study of T cell responses to AZD1222 COVID-19 vaccine. Whole-study results and caveats: The study sampled repertoires only after the peak T cell response. Following two doses of AZD1222, Spike-specific TCR breadth and depth rose. At baseline, seropositivity was found in only a handful of AZD1222 recipients.

Pooling was applied to second doses at about 4 or about 12 weeks. Sequencing used immunoSEQ multiplex PCR; TCRdb keeps in-frame clones, though not all of them. The profile shows around 78,000 clones, roughly 90% of them singletons. CDR3 size: 15 residues. Trimming cost V 1 base and J 2 bases; bases outside gene matches: 1. Per the germline V gene, CDR1 is LGHDT and CDR2 is YNNKEL (reference sequence). Points on this clone: Its antigen is undetermined.

Sequencing used peripheral blood, obtained 28 days after the second AZD1222 dose. The chain is built from TRBV3-1 (or the pseudogene TRBV3-2) and TRBJ2-7; 11 nucleotides agree with TRBD2. The receptor's source is an adult who received the AZD1222 COVID-19 vaccine. The CDR3 nucleotides read TGTGCCAGCAGCCAAGGTAGCGGGGGGGCCTACGAGCAGTACTTC. As protein: CASSQGSGGAYEQYF.